The source of this T cell receptor (beta chain) is a study of CD8 T cells in Susac syndrome. General observations from the study: The study's TCR sequencing and HLA analysis drew on a certain number of individuals. That number was acknowledged as relatively small.

Peripheral blood CD8+ and CD4+ T cells were profiled by TCR beta sequencing. Negative isolation yielded the CD8+ and CD4+ T cells, while FACS enriched the TEMRA cells. V lost 3 bases and J lost 5; bases outside the gene matches: 2. Germline V gene data show CDR1 as SQVTM and CDR2 as ANQGSEA. The CDR3 sequence is 12 residues long. Comments on this clonotype: Its antigen is unidentified.

Reverse transcription of roughly 0.5 to 1 ug RNA was carried out with random hexamers. TCRdb independently ran MiXCR on the immunoSEQ multiplex PCR reads; one entry per CDR3 protein. Of about 120,000 distinct CDR3 sequences listed, about 90% are singletons. Input material: CD4+ T cells from PBMCs. J is TRBJ2-5 and V is TRBV29-1; 8 nucleotides match TRBD1. This TCR derives from a human donor in good health. The CDR3 DNA reads TGCAGCGTTGACCACAGGGGGGAGACCCAGTACTTC. It codes for CSVDHRGETQYF.